Below, 15 T cell receptor beta chains from the same sample are listed, as sequenced in a study of naive CD8 T cells in extremely preterm neonates. The method was immunoSEQ multiplex PCR; TCRdb's version includes in-frame clones alone and lacks a portion of them. The sample lists around 4,800 clones, approximately 97% seen once, with over 0.45% in the top ten. Cord blood came from elective full-term cesareans at about 37-42 weeks without labor or membrane rupture. The sequenced sample was naive CD8+ T cells from cord blood. These receptor sequences come from a newborn in good health.

The CDR3 region has the DNA TGTGCCAGTAGTATCAGGTGGACTAAAAATGAGCAGTTCTTC. It is translated as CASSIRWTKNEQFF. The chain employs TRBV19 and TRBJ2-1; maybe TRBD2 (6 bases). Trimming shortened V by 3 bases and J by 7 bases, and 13 bases separated the two germline ends. The CDR3 runs to 14 residues. Looked up from germline, CDR1 is LNHDA and CDR2 is SQIVND (reference sequence).

This chain uses TRBV5-1 with TRBJ1-1; a possible D gene is TRBD1 (6 bases). The germline V gene encodes CDR1 SGHRS and CDR2 YFSETQ. Trimming shortened V by 0 bases and J by 10 bases, and 13 bases separated the two germline ends. The CDR3 covers 13 residues. The CDR3 is CASSLGMGAAAFF. The DNA for the CDR3 is TGCGCCAGCAGCTTGGGAATGGGGGCAGCAGCTTTCTTT.

Worth noting for this clone: The junction and the germline gene differ at one end; a read error may be behind it. The chain couples TRBV13 to TRBJ2-3, with TRBD2 matching 10 bases. Germline V gene lookup returns CDR1 PRHDT and CDR2 FYEKMQ (reference sequence). CDR3 size: 15 residues. CDR3 nucleotide sequence: TGTGCCAGCAGCCTAGGGACTAGCGGCACAGATACGCAGTATTTT. This codes for CASSLGTSGTDTQYF.

The rearrangement links TRBV7-2 to TRBJ2-1, with TRBD2 identical over 13 bases. The V gene's germline CDR1 is SGHTA and CDR2 FQGNSA. The CDR3 totals 17 residues. V dropped 4 bases and J dropped 5; count of bases not matched to a gene: 8. CDR3 nucleotides: TGTGCCAGCAGCTCGCGCCTACTAGCGGGGGGGAACAATGAGCAGTTCTTC. Residues: CASSSRLLAGGNNEQFF.

V gene TRBV11-2 combines with J gene TRBJ2-7; D is possibly TRBD2 (6 bases). There are 14 residues in the CDR3. V shed 3 bases and J shed 5 bases, with 14 bases lying between them. Germline CDR1 and CDR2: SGHAT and FQNNGV. CDR3 in DNA: TGTGCCAGCAGCTTCCAGCGGGTGTATGACGAGCAGTACTTC. Translation gives CASSFQRVYDEQYF.

The gene calls are TRBV4-3 and TRBJ1-2; 8 nucleotides agree with TRBD1. V shed 0 bases, J shed 3 bases, and the junction held 3 bases outside the gene matches. The length of the CDR3 is 15 residues. From germline, CDR1 is LGHNA and CDR2 YSLEER. The CDR3 region is CASSQDETGDYGYTF. The CDR3 DNA reads as TGCGCCAGCAGCCAAGATGAGACAGGGGACTATGGCTACACCTTC.

The chain employs TRBV6-4 and TRBJ2-1, with TRBD2 matching over 8 bases. The germline V gene encodes CDR1 MRHNA and CDR2 SNTAGT. The trim removed 4 bases at V and 4 bases at J, leaving 6 bases unmatched. The CDR3 consists of 15 residues. The CDR3 nucleotides are TGTGCCAGCAGTGCAGCGGGGGACTTATACAATGAGCAGTTCTTC. Protein sequence: CASSAAGDLYNEQFF.

V gene TRBV4-1 combines with J gene TRBJ2-7; D perhaps matches TRBD2 (5 bases). Germline V gene data show CDR1 as MGHRA and CDR2 as YSYEKL. Trimming pared 1 base from V and 1 base from J, leaving 11 bases between. The CDR3 has 15 residues. CDR3 amino acids: CASSQGEWGSYEQYF. The CDR3 nucleotides are TGCGCCAGCAGCCAAGGGGAGTGGGGTTCCTACGAGCAGTACTTC.

This chain uses TRBV4-1 with TRBJ2-5, with D perhaps TRBD2 (7 bases). The CDR3 covers 14 residues. Per germline, CDR1 MGHRA and CDR2 YSYEKL. With 3 bases removed from V and 5 bases from J, the gap between germline ends came to 13 bases. The CDR3 loop reads CASSHRGAGETQYF. CDR3 coding DNA: TGCGCCAGCAGCCACCGGGGGGCCGGGGAGACCCAGTACTTC.

V is TRBV9 and J is TRBJ1-3; D remains ambiguous. Trimming shortened V by 0 bases and J by 3 bases, and 7 bases separated the two germline ends. The CDR3 has 14 amino acids. Germline CDR1 and CDR2: SGDLS and YYNGEE. The CDR3, as DNA: TGTGCCAGCAGCGTAGGGGAGGGTGGAAACACCATATATTTT. As protein: CASSVGEGGNTIYF.

The V gene is TRBV10-2, the J gene TRBJ2-2, with 10 positions matching TRBD2. This CDR3 contains 17 residues. CDR1 and CDR2 from the germline V gene are WSHSY and SAAADI. With 7 bases clipped from V and 5 bases from J, the junction kept 13 bases outside the gene matches. CDR3 amino acids: CASTLTSGPRGTGELFF. Written as DNA, the CDR3 is TGCGCCAGCACCTTGACTAGCGGGCCCAGGGGGACCGGGGAGCTGTTTTTT.

The rearrangement links TRBV5-8 to TRBJ1-2; TRBD1 matches at 8 bases. Germline V gives CDR1 SGHTS, CDR2 YDEGEE. Germline trimming cut 4 bases from V and 5 bases from J; bases unmatched to any gene: 16. The CDR3 sequence is 17 residues long. CDR3 sequence (DNA): TGTGCCAGCAGCCCCCGGACAGGGCCCTCTGATGGGTATGGCTACACCTTC. Amino acids: CASSPRTGPSDGYGYTF. The whole variable domain, filled in from reference TRBV5-8 and TRBJ1-2, reads EAGVTQSPTHLIKTRGQQATLRCSPISGHTSVYWYQQALGLGLQFLLWYDEGEERNRGNFPPRFSGRQFPNYSSELNVNALELEDSALYLCASSPRTGPSDGYGYTFGSGTRLTVV.

This chain uses TRBV27 with TRBJ1-1; TRBD1 matches 9 bases. The germline V gene has CDR1 MNHEY and CDR2 SMNVEV (reference sequence). The V and J ends lost 6 bases and 5 bases, in that order; junction bases with no gene match: 7. The length of the CDR3 is 14 residues. The CDR3 DNA follows: TGTGCCAGCAGCTGGGGACAGGGAGTGACTGAAGCTTTCTTT. Translation gives CASSWGQGVTEAFF.

This chain joins TRBV13 and TRBJ2-3; 10 bases map to TRBD2. Looked up from germline, CDR1 is PRHDT and CDR2 is FYEKMQ (reference sequence). The CDR3 length is 16 residues. Trimming removed 5 bases from V and 6 bases from J; junction bases left unmatched: 11. The CDR3 loop reads CASSPTPGLAKDTQYF. The DNA of the CDR3 is TGTGCCAGCAGCCCTACCCCGGGACTAGCGAAGGATACGCAGTATTTT.

This clone was observed once. The chain recombines TRBV21-1 with TRBJ1-2. TRBV21-1 is assigned pseudogene status. The CDR3 sequence is 16 residues long. In DNA form, the CDR3 reads TGTGCCAGCAGCAAAGGCGGACTGTTTACTAACTATGGCTACACCTTC. It codes for CASSKGGLFTNYGYTF.